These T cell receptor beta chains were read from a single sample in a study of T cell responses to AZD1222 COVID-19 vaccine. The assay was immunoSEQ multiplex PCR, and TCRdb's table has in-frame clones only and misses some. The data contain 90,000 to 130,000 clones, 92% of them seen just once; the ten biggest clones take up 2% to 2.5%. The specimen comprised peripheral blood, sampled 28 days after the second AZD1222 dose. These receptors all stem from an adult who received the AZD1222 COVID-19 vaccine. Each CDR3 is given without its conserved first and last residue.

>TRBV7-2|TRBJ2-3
ASSSRTDSTDTQY
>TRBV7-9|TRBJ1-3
ASSFRSGNTIY
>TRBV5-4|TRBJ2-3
ASSLQAGGSTDTQY
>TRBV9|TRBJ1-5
ASSGGTGGQPQH
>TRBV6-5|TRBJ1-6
ASSYSGHSNSPLH
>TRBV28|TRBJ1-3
AIAGGGPISFGNTIY
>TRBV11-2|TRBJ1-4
ASSLRPDLQNEKLF
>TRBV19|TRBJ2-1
ASGPRQADNEQF
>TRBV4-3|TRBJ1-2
ASSQEAGRGGYT
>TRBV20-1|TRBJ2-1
SASLGYNEQF
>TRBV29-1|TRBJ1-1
SVDRDSYTEAF
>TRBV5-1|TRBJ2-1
ASSQDRGNFNEQF
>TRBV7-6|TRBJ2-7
ASSLTSGVSYEQY
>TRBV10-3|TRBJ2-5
ATGGGETQY
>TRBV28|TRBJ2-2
AISKGGPTGELF
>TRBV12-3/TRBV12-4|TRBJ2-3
ASKVGDTQY
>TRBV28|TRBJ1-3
ASTEITGPGGNTIY
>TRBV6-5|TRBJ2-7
ASSSTPYEQY
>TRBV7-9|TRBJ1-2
ASSLARNYGYT
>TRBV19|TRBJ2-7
ASSIEDSPQFYEQY
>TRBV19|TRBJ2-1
ASSPGWGPGMDEQF
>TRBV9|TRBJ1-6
ASSTGGGIGLVGSPLH
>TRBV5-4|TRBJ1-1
ASSSSGTGRTEAF
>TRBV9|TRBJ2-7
ASSKASGGTYEQY
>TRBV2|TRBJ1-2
ASSPQGTGINYGYT
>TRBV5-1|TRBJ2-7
ASSSGEGIGAYEQY
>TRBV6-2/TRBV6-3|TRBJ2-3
ASSSTGVADTQY
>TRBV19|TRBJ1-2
ASSAGGGHYGYT
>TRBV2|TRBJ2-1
ASSQPAAVEQF
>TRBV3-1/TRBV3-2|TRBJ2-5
ASSRGLAETQY
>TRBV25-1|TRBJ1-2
ASSEYGGHH
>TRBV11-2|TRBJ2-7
ASSFSTAGRGGGYEQY
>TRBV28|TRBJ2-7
ASLGPSRYEQY
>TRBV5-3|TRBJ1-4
ARSGPGPRNEKLF
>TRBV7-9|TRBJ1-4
ASSPWTETNEKLF